This T cell receptor beta chain comes out of a study of regulatory T cells in long-lasting Graves disease. This clonotype was picked up many times. Its antigen is not identified. Overall study results and limits: Persistent patients had a count of shared public clonotypes (around 2,500) that exceeded that of new patients (approximately 1,000).

Researchers made TCR beta libraries by using iRepertoire HTBI primers and running Arm-PCR on CDR3 regions. One entry per CDR3 protein results from TCRdb running MiXCR on the multiplex PCR reads. The profile shows 250,000 to 300,000 distinct CDR3 sequences, 15% to 20% of them singletons. Time point described: newly diagnosed GD, antithyroid drugs for less than 3 months. With RNA extracted from PBMCs as input, the TCR library was made. The CDR3 totals 14 residues. Germline CDR1 SGHKS, CDR2 YYEKEE (reference sequence). V was trimmed by 5 bases and J by 4 bases, leaving 15 bases between them. These data are also associated with another study on T cells in Graves' hyperthyroidism and ophthalmopathy.

The rearrangement links TRBV5-5 to TRBJ1-2; no clear D. The TCR sequence derives from a woman aged 25 to 39 with Graves disease. The specimen was peripheral blood mononuclear cells (PBMCs), collected at new diagnosis, from a patient treated with antithyroid drugs. The CDR3 region is CASRTGPSTYGYTF. The CDR3, as DNA: TGTGCCAGCAGGACCGGACCGTCAACCTATGGCTACACCTTC.